These 5 T cell receptor beta chains were all obtained from the same sample, sequenced in a study of OX40 agonist ivuxolimab in advanced cancers. Libraries were constructed by the immunoSEQ multiplex PCR assay. TCRdb's version of the immuneACCESS table is confined to in-frame rearrangements and falls short of the full clone set. An unresolved V gene accounts for under half of the shortfall where checked; the remainder is of unknown origin. The sample table shows some 80,000 clones, and around 94% are seen once. The ten biggest clones cover 2.5% to 3.5% of the sample. The specimen was CD4+ or CD8+ T cells sorted from blood, collected in a trial of the OX40 agonist ivuxolimab. These TCRs come from an adult with an advanced solid tumor such as melanoma, head and neck, liver or kidney cancer.

The count of this clone is one. The chain joins TRBV18 to TRBJ1-1; perhaps TRBD1 as D (5 bases). Germline V lookup: CDR1 KGHSH, CDR2 LQKENI. V lost 3 bases to trimming and J lost 1 base, with 12 bases between them. This CDR3 is 15 amino acids long. CDR3: CASSPGRAQNTEAFF. The CDR3, as DNA: TGTGCCAGCTCACCGGGCAGGGCCCAGAACACTGAAGCTTTCTTT.

The chain uses TRBV5-4 and TRBJ2-7; TRBD1 aligns across 7 bases. The trim removed 4 bases at V and 3 bases at J, leaving 4 bases unmatched. This CDR3 is 13 amino acids long. Germline lookup yields CDR1 SGHNT and CDR2 YYREEE (reference sequence). CDR3 DNA sequence: TGTGCCAGCAGCCTAAACAGGGGCTACGAGCAGTACTTC. Encoded protein: CASSLNRGYEQYF.

V and J are TRBV30 and TRBJ1-2; unclear D gene. The V end lost 0 bases, the J end lost 8 bases, and 13 bases lay between the germline ends. The CDR3 spans 13 residues. Germline values: CDR1 GTSNPN, CDR2 SVGIG (reference sequence). As DNA, the CDR3 is TGTGCCTGGAGTGTACCCGGGTTCGGCGGCTACACCTTC. It translates to CAWSVPGFGGYTF.

This clone was recorded once. The genes are TRBV28 and TRBJ2-1; D might be TRBD2 (5 bases). The CDR3 length is 15 residues. Per the germline V gene, CDR1 is MDHEN and CDR2 is SYDVKM. The V and J ends lost 3 bases and 4 bases respectively, with 13 bases between them. CDR3 sequence (DNA): TGTGCCAGCAGTTTGGGCGGGTCTGCTTACAATGAGCAGTTCTTC. As protein: CASSLGGSAYNEQFF.

V usage is TRBV5-1 and J usage is TRBJ2-7, with TRBD1 matching 7 bases. Trimming took 4 bases from V and 5 from J; bases not matched to a gene: 9. The CDR3 is 14 amino acids. Germline CDR1 reads SGHRS; CDR2 reads YFSETQ. CDR3 in DNA: TGCGCCAGCAGCCGGGACAGACCCATCGACGAGCAGTACTTC. Translated, it gives CASSRDRPIDEQYF.